These 6 T cell receptor beta chains were all obtained from the same sample, sequenced in a study of T-cell reconstitution after alpha-beta-depleted transplantation in children. Unique molecular identifiers were built into the TCRbeta library. Each CDR3 protein is one row after TCRdb ran MiXCR on the PCR reads. The sample consists of about 980,000 distinct CDR3 sequences, about 29% of them appearing once. The input for sequencing was PBMCs, mostly from graft donor cells, taken 360 days after TCRalphabeta/CD19-depleted stem cell transplant. The receptors shown here come from a boy less than two years old who had a stem cell transplant for SCID, so the T cells may come from the graft donor.

In its sample, this clonotype was seen many times. The genes are TRBV14 and TRBJ2-7; TRBD2 might be the D (6 bases). Trimming took off 4 bases at V and 0 bases at J, with 10 bases between the two ends. Germline assignment: CDR1 SGHDN and CDR2 FVKESK. The CDR3 spans 14 residues. CDR3 bases: TGTGCCAGCAGCCCGGGACTTTTCTCCTACGAGCAGTACTTC. It specifies CASSPGLFSYEQYF.

Only a few counts were recorded for this clonotype. The rearrangement links TRBV29-1 to TRBJ2-1; D assignment may be TRBD1 or TRBD2 (5 bases each). CDR1 is SQVTM and CDR2 is ANQGSEA in the germline V gene. Deletions cut 4 bases from V and 13 bases from J, with 14 bases between. CDR3 length equals 11 residues. Written as DNA, the CDR3 is TGCAGCGTTGTAGGGCAGGGAGTACAGTTCTTC. Translated: CSVVGQGVQFF.

There are a few counts of this clonotype. The chain is built from TRBV18 and TRBJ1-1, with D perhaps TRBD1 (5 bases). The V gene's germline CDR1 is KGHSH and CDR2 LQKENI. V was clipped by 1 base and J by 3 bases, with 15 bases between them. The CDR3 is 16 amino acids. CDR3 in DNA: TGTGCCAGCTCACCACTTCCCTCGAAGGGGTACACTGAAGCTTTCTTT. Translating gives CASSPLPSKGYTEAFF. Full variable domain (rest looked up from reference TRBV18 and TRBJ1-1): NAGVMQNPRHLVRRRGQEARLRCSPMKGHSHVYWYRQLPEEGLKFMVYLQKENIIDESGMPKERFSAEFPKEGPSILRIQQVVRGDSAAYFCASSPLPSKGYTEAFFGQGTRLTVV.

The chain combines TRBV7-7 with TRBJ2-7; 8 bases map to TRBD2. The junction had 3 bases not matched to a gene; V was cut back by 1 base and J by 7 bases. CDR1 is SSHAT and CDR2 is FNYEAQ in the germline V gene (reference sequence). CDR3 length: 13 amino acids. The CDR3 protein is CASSLGAGGEQYF. The CDR3 region has the DNA TGTGCCAGCAGCTTAGGGGCGGGAGGTGAGCAGTACTTC. Filled out from reference TRBV7-7 and TRBJ2-7, the complete variable domain reads GAGVSQSPRYKVTKRGQDVTLRCDPISSHATLYWYQQALGQGPEFLTYFNYEAQPDKSGLPSDRFSAERPEGSISTLTIQRTEQRDSAMYRCASSLGAGGEQYFGPGTRLTVT.

This clonotype was detected only a few times. V usage is TRBV5-1 and J usage is TRBJ2-2; D uncertain. The CDR3 runs 13 residues. The ends were cut back, 0 bases at V and 7 bases at J, with 7 bases in the middle. Germline V CDR1 and CDR2: SGHRS, YFSETQ. CDR3 in amino acids: CASSLERSGELFF. The CDR3 coding sequence is TGCGCCAGCAGCTTGGAAAGGAGCGGGGAGCTGTTTTTT.

This clonotype came up a few times. The rearrangement links TRBV20-1 to TRBJ2-1, with 7 nucleotides matching TRBD1. The CDR3 length is 16 residues. With V trimmed by 1 base and J by 4 bases, 10 bases remained unmatched. In germline, CDR1 is DFQATT, CDR2 SNEGSKA (reference sequence). CDR3 DNA: TGCAGTGCTAGAGCCGGTGGGACAGCGATGTACAATGAGCAGTTCTTC. It codes for CSARAGGTAMYNEQFF.